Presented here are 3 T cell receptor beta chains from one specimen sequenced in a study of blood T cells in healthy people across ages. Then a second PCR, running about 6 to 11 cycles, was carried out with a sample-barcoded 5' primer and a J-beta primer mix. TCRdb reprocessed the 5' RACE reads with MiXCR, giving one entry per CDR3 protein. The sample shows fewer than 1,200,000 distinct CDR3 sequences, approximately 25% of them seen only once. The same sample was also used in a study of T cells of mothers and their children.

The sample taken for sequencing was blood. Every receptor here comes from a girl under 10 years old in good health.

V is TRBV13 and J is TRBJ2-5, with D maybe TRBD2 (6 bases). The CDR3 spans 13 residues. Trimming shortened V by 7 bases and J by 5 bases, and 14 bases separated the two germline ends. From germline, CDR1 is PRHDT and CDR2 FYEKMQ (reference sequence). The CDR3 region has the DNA TGTGCCAGCACCAACATACGGGGGGAGACCCAGTACTTC. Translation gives CASTNIRGETQYF.

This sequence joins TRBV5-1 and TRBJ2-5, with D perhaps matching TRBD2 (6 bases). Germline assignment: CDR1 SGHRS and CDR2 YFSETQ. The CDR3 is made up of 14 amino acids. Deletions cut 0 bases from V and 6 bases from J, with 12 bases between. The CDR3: CASSLGGEAKTQYF. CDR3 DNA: TGCGCCAGCAGCTTGGGAGGGGAGGCGAAGACCCAGTACTTC.

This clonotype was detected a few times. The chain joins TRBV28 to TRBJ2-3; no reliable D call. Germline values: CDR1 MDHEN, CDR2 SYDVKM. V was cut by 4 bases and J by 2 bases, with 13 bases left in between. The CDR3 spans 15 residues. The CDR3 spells CASSSWAEDTDTQYF. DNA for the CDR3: TGTGCCAGCAGTTCTTGGGCTGAGGACACAGATACGCAGTATTTT.